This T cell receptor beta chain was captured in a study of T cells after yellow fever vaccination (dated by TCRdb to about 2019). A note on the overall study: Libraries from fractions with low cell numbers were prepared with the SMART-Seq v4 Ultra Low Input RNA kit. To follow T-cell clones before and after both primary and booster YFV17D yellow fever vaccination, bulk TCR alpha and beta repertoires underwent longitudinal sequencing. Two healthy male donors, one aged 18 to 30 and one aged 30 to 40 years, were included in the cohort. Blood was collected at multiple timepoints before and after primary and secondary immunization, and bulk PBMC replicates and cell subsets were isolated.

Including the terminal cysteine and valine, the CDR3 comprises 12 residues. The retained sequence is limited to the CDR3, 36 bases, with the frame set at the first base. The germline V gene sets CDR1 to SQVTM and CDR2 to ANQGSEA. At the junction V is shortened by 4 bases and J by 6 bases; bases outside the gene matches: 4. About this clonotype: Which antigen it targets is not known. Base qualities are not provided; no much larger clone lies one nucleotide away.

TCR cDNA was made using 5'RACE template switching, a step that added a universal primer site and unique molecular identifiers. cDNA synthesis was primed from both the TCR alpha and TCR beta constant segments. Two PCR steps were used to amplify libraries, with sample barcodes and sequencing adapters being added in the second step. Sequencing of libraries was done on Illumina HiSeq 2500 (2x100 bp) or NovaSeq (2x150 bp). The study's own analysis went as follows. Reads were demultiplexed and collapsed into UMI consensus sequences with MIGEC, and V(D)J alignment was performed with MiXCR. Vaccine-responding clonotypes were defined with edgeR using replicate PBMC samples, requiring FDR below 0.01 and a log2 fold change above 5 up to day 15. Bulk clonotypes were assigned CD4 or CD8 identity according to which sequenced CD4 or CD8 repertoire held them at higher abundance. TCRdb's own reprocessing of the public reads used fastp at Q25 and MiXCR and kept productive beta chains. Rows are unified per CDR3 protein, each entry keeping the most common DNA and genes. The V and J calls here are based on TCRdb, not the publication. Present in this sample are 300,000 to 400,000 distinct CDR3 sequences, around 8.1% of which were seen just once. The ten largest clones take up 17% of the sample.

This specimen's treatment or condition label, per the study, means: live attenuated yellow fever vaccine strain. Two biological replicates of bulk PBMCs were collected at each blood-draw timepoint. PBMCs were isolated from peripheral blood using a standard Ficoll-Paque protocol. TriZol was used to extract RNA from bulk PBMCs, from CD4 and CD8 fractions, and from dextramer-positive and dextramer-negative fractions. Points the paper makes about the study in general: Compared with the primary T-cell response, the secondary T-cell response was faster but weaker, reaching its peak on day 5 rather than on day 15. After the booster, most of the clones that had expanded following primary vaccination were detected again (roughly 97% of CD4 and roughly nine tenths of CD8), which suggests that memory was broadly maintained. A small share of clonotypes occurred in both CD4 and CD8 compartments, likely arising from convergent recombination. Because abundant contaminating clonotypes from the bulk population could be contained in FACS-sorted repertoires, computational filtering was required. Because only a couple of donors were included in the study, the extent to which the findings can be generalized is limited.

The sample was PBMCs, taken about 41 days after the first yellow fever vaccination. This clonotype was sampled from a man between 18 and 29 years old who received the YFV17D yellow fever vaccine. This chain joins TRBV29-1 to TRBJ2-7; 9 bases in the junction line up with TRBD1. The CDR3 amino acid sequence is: CSVVGTGFEQYV. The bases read TGCAGCGTTGTCGGGACAGGGTTCGAGCAGTACGTC.